This T cell receptor (beta chain) is from a study of OX40 agonist ivuxolimab in advanced cancers. Study-wide results and limits: At doses 0.1 to 3.0 mg/kg, CD4+ and CD8+ clones expanded. Partial responders dosed at 0.1-3.0 mg/kg displayed clonal expansion ranking among the lowest.

This CDR3 has 15 residues. The germline V and J ends were trimmed by 1 base and 0 bases, with 9 bases remaining between them. Worth noting for this clone: Its specificity is not known.

Measured with immunoSEQ multiplex PCR; TCRdb has only the in-frame clones, and not every one. The repertoire holds tens of thousands of clones, with around 94% as singletons. The receptor was derived from an adult with an advanced solid tumor such as melanoma, head and neck, liver or kidney cancer. The sample here was CD4+ or CD8+ T cells sorted from blood, taken in a trial of the OX40 agonist ivuxolimab. This chain connects TRBV23-1 to TRBJ1-1, with D uncertain. TRBV23-1 is an ORF for which the function is uncertain. CDR3 protein: CASSQFWTLNTEAFF. CDR3 sequence (DNA): TGCGCCAGCAGTCAATTCTGGACCTTGAACACTGAAGCTTTCTTT.